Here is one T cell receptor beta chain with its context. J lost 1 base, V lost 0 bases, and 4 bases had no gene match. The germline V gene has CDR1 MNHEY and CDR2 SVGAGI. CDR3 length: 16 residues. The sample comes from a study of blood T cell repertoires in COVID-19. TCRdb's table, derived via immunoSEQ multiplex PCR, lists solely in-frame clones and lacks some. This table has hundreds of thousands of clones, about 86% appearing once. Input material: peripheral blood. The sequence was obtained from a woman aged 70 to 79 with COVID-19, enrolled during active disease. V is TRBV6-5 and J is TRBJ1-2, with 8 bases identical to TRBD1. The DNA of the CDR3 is TGTGCCAGCAGTTACTCAGGGGACAGGTTTAACTATGGCTACACCTTC. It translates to CASSYSGDRFNYGYTF.